This T cell receptor beta chain was captured by sequencing in a study of T cell responses to AZD1222 COVID-19 vaccine. Findings and caveats of the study: Unmutated variant regions are reportedly the target of nearly half of TCRs that are spike-specific.

Comments on this clone: Its antigen is unknown.

The table came from immunoSEQ multiplex PCR; TCRdb's copy has only in-frame clones and leaves some out. In the table there are about 140,000 clones, less than 95% of which are singletons. Per the germline V gene, CDR1 is SQVTM and CDR2 is ANQGSEA. There are 12 residues in the CDR3. V shed 7 bases and J shed 6 bases, with 13 bases lying between them. The chain carries TRBV29-1 and TRBJ1-5; D remains unclear. The starting material was peripheral blood, obtained on day 0 of AZD1222 vaccination. The receptor was derived from an adult in good health. As DNA, the CDR3 is TGCAGCGCAAACATCAGAGGTCAGCCCCAGCATTTT. This sequence encodes CSANIRGQPQHF.